The next 11 T cell receptor beta chains were all read from a single sample in a study of T-cell reconstitution after alpha-beta-depleted transplantation in children. Using unique molecular identifiers, the investigators prepared the TCRbeta library. Each CDR3 protein gets one entry after TCRdb re-called the PCR reads with MiXCR. This table has approximately 430,000 distinct CDR3 sequences, roughly 17% appearing once. This material consisted of PBMCs, mostly from graft donor cells, taken 360 days after TCRalphabeta/CD19-depleted stem cell transplant. The source is a boy in the first two years of life who had a stem cell transplant for Wiskott-Aldrich syndrome, so the T cells may come from the graft donor.

In this sample, this clonotype turned up a few times. For the CDR3, the DNA is TGCGCCAGCAGCCAAGGACTAGCGGGAGCAATAGACTCCTACGAGCAGTACTTC. Its translation: CASSQGLAGAIDSYEQYF. This chain links TRBV4-1 with TRBJ2-7, with 12 bases lining up with TRBD2. The germline CDR1 and CDR2 sequences are MGHRA and YSYEKL. The CDR3 spans 18 residues. V gave up 1 base and J gave up 0 bases; unmatched junction bases: 7.

The chain couples TRBV5-1 to TRBJ2-5; 8 nucleotides agree with TRBD1. Germline-derived CDR1 and CDR2 are SGHRS and YFSETQ. The CDR3 loop spans 13 amino acids. Trimming removed 6 bases from V and 1 base from J; junction bases left unmatched: 2. CDR3 loop: CASNGQGQETQYF. CDR3 nucleotide sequence: TGCGCCAGCAACGGACAGGGCCAAGAGACCCAGTACTTC. Full variable domain (outside the CDR3, taken from reference TRBV5-1 and TRBJ2-5): KAGVTQTPRYLIKTRGQQVTLSCSPISGHRSVSWYQQTPGQGLQFLFEYFSETQRNKGNFPGRFSGRQFSNSRSEMNVSTLELGDSALYLCASNGQGQETQYFGPGTRLLVL.

V is TRBV20-1 and J is TRBJ2-7; D is undetermined. Germline CDR1 reads DFQATT; CDR2 reads SNEGSKA (reference sequence). Deletions cut 0 bases from V and 6 bases from J, with 15 bases between. This CDR3 region has 14 residues. The CDR3 region has the DNA TGCAGTGCTAGAGATCCCCTATTTAGTACCGAGCAGTACTTC. It translates to CSARDPLFSTEQYF.

This clonotype was detected only a few times. The rearrangement uses TRBV7-8 and TRBJ2-1; 14 positions match TRBD2. V shed 2 bases and J 12 bases; nucleotides not matched to a gene: 9. From germline, CDR1 is SGHVS and CDR2 FQNEAQ. CDR3 length: 16 amino acids. The CDR3 DNA is TGTGCCAGCAGCTTATCCGGACTAGCGGGAGGATTAGGGCAGTTCTTC. Its protein is CASSLSGLAGGLGQFF.

The V and J genes are TRBV12-3 or TRBV12-4 and TRBJ2-1, with 7 bases identical to TRBD2. The CDR3 totals 18 residues. Trimming cost V 11 bases and J 7 bases; bases outside gene matches: 26. The CDR3, as DNA: TGTGCCTTCAGTTTCCGGGGATATAGAGCGGGAATGAGGAATGAGCAGTTCTTC. Its protein is CAFSFRGYRAGMRNEQFF.

This clonotype was seen at least ten times. The gene calls are TRBV12-3 or TRBV12-4 and TRBJ2-7, with 9 bases aligning to TRBD1. The CDR3 runs to 14 residues. V shed 7 bases and J 1 base; nucleotides not matched to a gene: 5. The CDR3 nucleotides read TGTGCCAGCACCCGGGACAGGGTGTCCTACGAGCAGTACTTC. It yields the protein CASTRDRVSYEQYF.

In this sample, this clonotype turned up many times. This chain uses TRBV29-1 with TRBJ2-2; D is undetermined. The germline V gene encodes CDR1 SQVTM and CDR2 ANQGSEA. The CDR3 is made up of 13 amino acids. Trimming took 5 bases from V and 0 from J, leaving 7 bases between them. Here the CDR3 reads CSVIPPNTGELFF. The DNA of the CDR3 is TGCAGCGTTATACCCCCGAACACCGGGGAGCTGTTTTTT.

The chain combines TRBV12-3 or TRBV12-4 with TRBJ1-1, with D uncertain. This CDR3 has 12 amino acids. Trimming removed 8 bases from V and 0 bases from J, with 7 bases in between. The CDR3 is CASGSMNTEAFF. The CDR3 DNA reads TGTGCCAGCGGGTCTATGAACACTGAAGCTTTCTTT.

The chain combines TRBV12-3 or TRBV12-4 with TRBJ2-3; the match to TRBD2 covers 13 bases. V was pared by 6 bases and J by 6 bases, with 21 bases of the junction left unmatched. The CDR3 is made up of 20 amino acids. The CDR3 here is CASSLQQGPLGLAGRDTQYF. CDR3 in DNA: TGTGCCAGCAGCCTACAACAGGGGCCCCTGGGACTAGCGGGACGGGATACGCAGTATTTT.

V gene TRBV5-5 combines with J gene TRBJ2-3; D remains ambiguous. The CDR3 is 14 residues long. The V gene lost 3 bases and the J gene lost 6 bases, with 14 bases spanning the gap. Looked up from germline, CDR1 is SGHKS and CDR2 is YYEKEE (reference sequence). CDR3 amino acids: CASSYRSVWDTQYF. In nucleotides, the CDR3 is TGTGCCAGCAGCTACCGGAGTGTGTGGGATACGCAGTATTTT.

In its sample, this clonotype was seen a few times. The V call is TRBV12-3 or TRBV12-4, the J call TRBJ2-7, with D hard to call. V shed 1 base and J shed 6 bases, with 10 bases lying between them. The length of the CDR3 is 13 residues. CDR3 nucleotide sequence: TGTGCCAGCAGTTTAGGGTATAACTCCGAGCAGTACTTC. Its protein is CASSLGYNSEQYF.